This T cell receptor (beta chain) was obtained from a study of T cell changes during pregnancy in multiple sclerosis. Germline assignment: CDR1 SEHNR and CDR2 FQNEAQ (reference sequence). V lost 5 bases, J lost 7 bases, and 10 bases stayed unmatched. The CDR3 runs to 15 residues. The table came from immunoSEQ multiplex PCR; TCRdb's copy has only in-frame clones and leaves some out. The sample has about 73,000 clones, around 92% seen once. The sequence derives from a female donor in good health, enrolled as a control in a pregnancy study. The sequences come from peripheral blood, collected in the third trimester of pregnancy. The chain has TRBV7-9 and TRBJ2-1; 8 bases map to TRBD1. DNA for the CDR3: TGTGCCAGCAGCAGAACGCCGACAGGGGCGAATGAGCAGTTCTTC. Amino acids: CASSRTPTGANEQFF.